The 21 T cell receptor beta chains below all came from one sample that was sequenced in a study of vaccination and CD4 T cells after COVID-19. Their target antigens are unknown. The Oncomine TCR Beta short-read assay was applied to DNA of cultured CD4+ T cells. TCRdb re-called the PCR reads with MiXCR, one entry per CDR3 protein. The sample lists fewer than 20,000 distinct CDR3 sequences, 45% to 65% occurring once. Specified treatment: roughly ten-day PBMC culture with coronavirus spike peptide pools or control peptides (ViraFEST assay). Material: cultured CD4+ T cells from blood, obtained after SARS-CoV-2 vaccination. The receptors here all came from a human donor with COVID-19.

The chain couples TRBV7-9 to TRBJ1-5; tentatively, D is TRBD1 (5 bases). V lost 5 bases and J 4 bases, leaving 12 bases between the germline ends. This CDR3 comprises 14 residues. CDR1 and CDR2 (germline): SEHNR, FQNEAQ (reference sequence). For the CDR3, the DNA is TGTGCCAGCAGCGCCGACAGATATAATCAGCCCCAGCATTTT. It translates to CASSADRYNQPQHF.

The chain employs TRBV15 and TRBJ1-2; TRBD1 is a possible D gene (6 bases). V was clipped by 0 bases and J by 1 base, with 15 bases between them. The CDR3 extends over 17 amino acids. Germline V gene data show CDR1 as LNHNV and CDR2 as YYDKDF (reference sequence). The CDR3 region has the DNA TGTGCCACCAGCAGAGATCTGGTGGGGGGCGATAACTATGGCTACACCTTC. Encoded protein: CATSRDLVGGDNYGYTF.

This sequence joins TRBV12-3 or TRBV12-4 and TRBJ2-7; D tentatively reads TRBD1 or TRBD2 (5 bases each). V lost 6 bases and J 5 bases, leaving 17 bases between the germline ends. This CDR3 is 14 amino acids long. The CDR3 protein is CASRPPGKGNEQYF. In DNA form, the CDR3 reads TGTGCCAGCAGGCCCCCCGGGAAGGGGAACGAGCAGTACTTC.

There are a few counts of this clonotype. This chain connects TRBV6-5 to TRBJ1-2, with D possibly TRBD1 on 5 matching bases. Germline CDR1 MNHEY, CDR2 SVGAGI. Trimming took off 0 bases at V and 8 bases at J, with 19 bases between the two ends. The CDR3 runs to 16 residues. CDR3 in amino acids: CASSYSRQNQNVGYTF. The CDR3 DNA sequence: TGTGCCAGCAGTTACTCGAGACAGAATCAGAACGTCGGCTACACCTTC.

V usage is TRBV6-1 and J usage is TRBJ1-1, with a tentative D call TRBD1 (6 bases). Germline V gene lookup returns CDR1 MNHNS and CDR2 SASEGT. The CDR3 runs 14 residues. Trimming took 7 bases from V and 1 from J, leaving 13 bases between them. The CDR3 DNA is TGTGCCAGCACCAGAGGGGGGCCGAACACTGAAGCTTTCTTT. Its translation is CASTRGGPNTEAFF.

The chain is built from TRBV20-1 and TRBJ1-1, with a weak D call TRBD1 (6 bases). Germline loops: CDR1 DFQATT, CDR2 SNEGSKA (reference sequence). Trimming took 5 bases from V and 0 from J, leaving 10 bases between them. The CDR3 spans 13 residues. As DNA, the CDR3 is TGCAGTGCTCCTAGGGGGATGAACACTGAAGCTTTCTTT. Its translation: CSAPRGMNTEAFF.

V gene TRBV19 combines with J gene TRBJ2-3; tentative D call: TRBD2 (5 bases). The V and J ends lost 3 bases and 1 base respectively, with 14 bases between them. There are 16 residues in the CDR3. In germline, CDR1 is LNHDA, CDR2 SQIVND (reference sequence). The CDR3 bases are TGTGCCAGTAGTATCGGGCCGCCGCGGGGCACAGATACGCAGTATTTT. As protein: CASSIGPPRGTDTQYF.

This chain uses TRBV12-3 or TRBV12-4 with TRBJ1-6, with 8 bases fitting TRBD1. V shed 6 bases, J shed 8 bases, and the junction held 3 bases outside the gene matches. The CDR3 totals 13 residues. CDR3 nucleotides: TGTGCCAGCAGAACAGGGGGAGATTCACCCCTCCACTTT. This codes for CASRTGGDSPLHF.

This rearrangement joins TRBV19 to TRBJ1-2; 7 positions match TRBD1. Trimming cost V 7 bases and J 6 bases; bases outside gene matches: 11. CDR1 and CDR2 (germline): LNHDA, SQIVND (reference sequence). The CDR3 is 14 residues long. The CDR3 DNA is TGTGCCAGTAATCGGGACAGTAACTCCCATGGCTACACCTTC. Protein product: CASNRDSNSHGYTF.

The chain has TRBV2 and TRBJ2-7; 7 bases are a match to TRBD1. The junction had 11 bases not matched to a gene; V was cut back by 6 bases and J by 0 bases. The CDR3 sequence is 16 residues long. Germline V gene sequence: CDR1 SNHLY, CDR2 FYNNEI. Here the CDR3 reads CASSLDSGGRSYEQYF. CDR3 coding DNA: TGTGCCAGCAGCCTCGACTCAGGGGGTCGCTCCTACGAGCAGTACTTC.

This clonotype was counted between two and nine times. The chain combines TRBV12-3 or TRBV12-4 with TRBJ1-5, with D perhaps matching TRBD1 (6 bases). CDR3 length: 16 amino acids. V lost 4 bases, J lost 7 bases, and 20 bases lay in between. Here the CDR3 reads CASSSPTSGHKQPQHF. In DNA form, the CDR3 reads TGTGCCAGCAGTTCACCAACCTCGGGACACAAACAGCCCCAGCATTTT.

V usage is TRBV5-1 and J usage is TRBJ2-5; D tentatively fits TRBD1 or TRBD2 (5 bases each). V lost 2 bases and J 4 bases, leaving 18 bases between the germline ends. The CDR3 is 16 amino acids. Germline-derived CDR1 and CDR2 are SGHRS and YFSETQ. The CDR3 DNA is TGCGCCAGCAGCTTAGGGACCCTCGCTCGTGGAGAGACCCAGTACTTC. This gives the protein CASSLGTLARGETQYF.

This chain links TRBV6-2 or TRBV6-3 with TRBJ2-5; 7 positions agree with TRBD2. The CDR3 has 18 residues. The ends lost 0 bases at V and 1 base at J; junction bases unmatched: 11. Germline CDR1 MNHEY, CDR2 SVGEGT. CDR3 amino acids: CASSYSTLSGRPQETQYF. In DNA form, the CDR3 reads TGTGCCAGCAGTTACTCAACCCTTAGCGGGCGCCCCCAAGAGACCCAGTACTTC.

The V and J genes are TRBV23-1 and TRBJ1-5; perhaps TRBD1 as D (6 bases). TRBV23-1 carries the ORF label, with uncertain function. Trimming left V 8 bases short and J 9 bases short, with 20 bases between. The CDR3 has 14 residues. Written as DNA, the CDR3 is TGCGCCAGCGCGCGTCCGGCGGGGACACGGCCCCAGCATTTT. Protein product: CASARPAGTRPQHF.

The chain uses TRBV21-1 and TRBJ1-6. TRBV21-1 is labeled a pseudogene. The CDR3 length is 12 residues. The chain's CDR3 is CASSKEDSPLHF. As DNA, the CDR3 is TGTGCCAGCAGCAAAGAGGATTCACCCCTCCACTTT.

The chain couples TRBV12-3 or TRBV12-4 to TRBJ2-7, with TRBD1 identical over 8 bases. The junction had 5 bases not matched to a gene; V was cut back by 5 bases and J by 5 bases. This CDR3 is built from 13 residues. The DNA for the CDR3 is TGTGCCAGCAGTCCGGGACAGGAACACGAGCAGTACTTC. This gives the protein CASSPGQEHEQYF.

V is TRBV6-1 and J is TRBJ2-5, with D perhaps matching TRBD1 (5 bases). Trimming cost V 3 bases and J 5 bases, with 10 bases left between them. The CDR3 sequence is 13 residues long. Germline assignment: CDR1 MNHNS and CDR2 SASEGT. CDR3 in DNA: TGTGCCAGCAGTGATAGCAGGGCTGAGACCCAGTACTTC. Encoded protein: CASSDSRAETQYF.

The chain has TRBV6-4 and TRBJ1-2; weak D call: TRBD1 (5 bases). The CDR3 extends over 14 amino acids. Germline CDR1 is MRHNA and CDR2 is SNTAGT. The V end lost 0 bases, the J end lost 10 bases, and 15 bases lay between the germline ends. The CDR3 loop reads CASSDSSSDTTYTF. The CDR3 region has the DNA TGTGCCAGCAGTGACTCAAGTTCGGACACCACCTACACCTTC.

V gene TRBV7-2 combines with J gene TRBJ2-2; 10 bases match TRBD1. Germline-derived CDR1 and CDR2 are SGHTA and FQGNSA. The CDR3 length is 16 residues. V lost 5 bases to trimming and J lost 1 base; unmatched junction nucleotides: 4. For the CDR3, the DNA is TGTGCCAGCAGCGCTGGACAGGGGGGGAACACCGGGGAGCTGTTTTTT. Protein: CASSAGQGGNTGELFF.

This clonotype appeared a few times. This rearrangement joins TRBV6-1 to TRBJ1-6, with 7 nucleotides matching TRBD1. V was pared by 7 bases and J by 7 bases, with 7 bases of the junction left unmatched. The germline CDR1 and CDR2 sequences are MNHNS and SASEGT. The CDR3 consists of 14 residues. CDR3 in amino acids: CASTNRGNNSPLHF. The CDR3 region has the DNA TGTGCCAGCACCAACAGGGGAAACAATTCACCCCTCCACTTT.

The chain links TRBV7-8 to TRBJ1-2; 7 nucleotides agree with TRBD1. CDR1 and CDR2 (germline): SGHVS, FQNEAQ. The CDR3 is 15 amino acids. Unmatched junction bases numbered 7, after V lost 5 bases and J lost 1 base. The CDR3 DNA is TGTGCCAGCAGCAGACAGGGCTGGGATAACTATGGCTACACCTTC. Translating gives CASSRQGWDNYGYTF.